These 28 T cell receptor beta chains were sequenced from one sample in a study of CD8 T cells in ankylosing spondylitis. Regarding the study as a whole: Among TCR beta sequences, a motif of several highly homologous variants appeared characteristic of ankylosing spondylitis blood.

TCRdb re-called the 5' RACE reads through MiXCR, storing one row per CDR3 protein. The sample has around 220,000 distinct CDR3 sequences, about 16% seen once. These receptors lack a known antigen. Sequenced: blood, either unsorted or a sorted T cell fraction (not recorded which). The origin of the receptors is a male donor with ankylosing spondylitis.

The chain joins TRBV19 to TRBJ2-7, with 8 bases identical to TRBD2. CDR3 length: 14 residues. Germline CDR1 reads LNHDA; CDR2 reads SQIVND (reference sequence). Trimming at V came to 10 bases and at J to 0 bases, leaving 8 bases not matched to a gene. The CDR3 here is CATSLAGTSYEQYF. CDR3 DNA: TGTGCCACCAGCCTAGCGGGCACCTCCTACGAGCAGTACTTC.

The V call is TRBV5-6, the J call TRBJ2-7; 10 bases are shared with TRBD2. Germline values: CDR1 SGHDT, CDR2 YYEEEE. The V segment lost 0 bases and the J segment 7 bases; nucleotides outside the gene matches: 10. The CDR3 loop spans 16 amino acids. CDR3 DNA: TGTGCCAGCAGCTTGGCGGAGGGACTAGCGTTTTGGGAGCAGTACTTC. Amino acids: CASSLAEGLAFWEQYF. Combining the CDR3 with reference TRBV5-6 and TRBJ2-7 gives the whole variable domain DAGVTQSPTHLIKTRGQQVTLRCSPKSGHDTVSWYQQALGQGPQFIFQYYEEEERQRGNFPDRFSGHQFPNYSSELNVNALLLGDSALYLCASSLAEGLAFWEQYFGPGTRLTVT.

This clonotype came up many times. This rearrangement joins TRBV5-4 to TRBJ2-7, with D hard to call. The CDR3 has 13 residues. V was trimmed by 4 bases and J by 6 bases, leaving 14 bases between them. CDR1 and CDR2 (germline): SGHNT, YYREEE (reference sequence). CDR3 region: CASSLDPGSEQYF. Here the CDR3 DNA reads TGTGCCAGCAGCCTCGACCCCGGAAGCGAGCAGTACTTC.

The chain recombines TRBV12-3 or TRBV12-4 with TRBJ2-7; tentatively, D is TRBD2 (6 bases). The V end was cut by 2 bases, the J end by 2 bases, with 13 bases between. The CDR3 extends over 15 amino acids. CDR3 amino acids: CASSLSWEVAYEQYF. The CDR3 region has the DNA TGTGCCAGCAGTTTATCGTGGGAGGTGGCCTACGAGCAGTACTTC.

The J gene is TRBJ2-1, the V gene TRBV6-2 or TRBV6-3, with 9 bases that match TRBD2. The germline CDR1 and CDR2 sequences are MNHEY and SVGEGT. After removal of 8 bases from V and 10 bases from J, the junction contained 21 bases not matched to a gene. The length of the CDR3 is 17 residues. CDR3 DNA: TGTGCCAGCGTAAGGTCCGGAGGAGCGGGGGGCTCATGGGAGCAGTTCTTC. It is translated as CASVRSGGAGGSWEQFF.

This chain connects TRBV7-6 to TRBJ2-3; tentatively, D is TRBD1 (5 bases). Germline lookup yields CDR1 SGHVS and CDR2 FNYEAQ. The ends were cut back, 8 bases at V and 4 bases at J, with 10 bases in the middle. The CDR3 has 12 amino acids. In DNA, the CDR3 is TGTGCCAGCCAAGGGGTAGCAGATACGCAGTATTTT. Translated: CASQGVADTQYF.

V gene TRBV2 combines with J gene TRBJ2-7, with 7 nucleotides matching TRBD1. The germline V gene has CDR1 SNHLY and CDR2 FYNNEI. The trim removed 0 bases at V and 10 bases at J, leaving 6 bases unmatched. CDR3 size: 13 residues. CDR3 sequence: CASSEAEDRNQYF. CDR3 bases: TGTGCCAGCAGTGAAGCGGAGGACAGGAACCAGTACTTC. The full variable domain, completed using reference TRBV2 and TRBJ2-7, is EPEVTQTPSHQVTQMGQEVILRCVPISNHLYFYWYRQILGQKVEFLVSFYNNEISEKSEIFDDQFSVERPDGSNFTLKIRSTKLEDSAMYFCASSEAEDRNQYFGPGTRLTVT.

This clonotype was observed at least ten times. The chain recombines TRBV28 with TRBJ2-6, with D possibly being TRBD1 or TRBD2 (5 bases each). This CDR3 region has 16 residues. V gave up 4 bases and J gave up 0 bases, with 10 bases separating them. In germline, CDR1 is MDHEN, CDR2 SYDVKM. The CDR3 DNA is TGTGCCAGCAGTTGGGACGCTCCCTCTGGGGCCAACGTCCTGACTTTC. Translating gives CASSWDAPSGANVLTF. Drawing the rest from reference TRBV28 and TRBJ2-6, the complete variable domain is DVKVTQSSRYLVKRTGEKVFLECVQDMDHENMFWYRQDPGLGLRLIYFSYDVKMKEKGDIPEGYSVSREKKERFSLILESASTNQTSMYLCASSWDAPSGANVLTFGAGSRLTVL.

This clonotype has only a few counts. The genes are TRBV12-3 or TRBV12-4 and TRBJ2-1; 8 bases are shared with TRBD2. The CDR3 has 19 amino acids. Unmatched junction bases numbered 12, after V lost 2 bases and J lost 0 bases. The DNA of the CDR3 is TGTGCCAGCAGTTTATTATTCGTAGCGGGGCCGAGCTCCTACAATGAGCAGTTCTTC. Protein: CASSLLFVAGPSSYNEQFF.

The CDR3 sequence is CASSPSAASYNEQFF. DNA of the CDR3: TGCGCCAGCAGTCCATCAGCGGCTTCCTACAATGAGCAGTTCTTC. The gene calls are TRBV4-3 and TRBJ2-1, with D perhaps TRBD2 (5 bases). Germline V gene lookup returns CDR1 LGHNA and CDR2 YSLEER. The ends were cut back, 6 bases at V and 1 base at J, with 13 bases in the middle. This CDR3 has 15 residues.

The CDR3 spells CASTNAGARSVNTEAFF. The CDR3 DNA sequence: TGTGCCAGCACCAATGCGGGGGCGCGATCGGTGAACACTGAAGCTTTCTTT. The chain couples TRBV12-3 or TRBV12-4 to TRBJ1-1; the D gene is possibly TRBD1 (6 bases). The ends were cut back, 7 bases at V and 0 bases at J, with 21 bases in the middle. The CDR3 is made up of 17 amino acids.

This clonotype occurred a few times. The chain recombines TRBV9 with TRBJ1-5; a possible D gene is TRBD1 (5 bases). The CDR3 runs 14 residues. Trimming left V 0 bases short and J 5 bases short, with 9 bases between. Germline V gives CDR1 SGDLS, CDR2 YYNGEE. Here the CDR3 DNA reads TGTGCCAGCAGCGTAGATGGGGGGTATCAGCCCCAGCATTTT. Translated: CASSVDGGYQPQHF.

The sample holds a few counts of this clonotype. The chain is built from TRBV20-1 and TRBJ2-2, with 10 bases fitting TRBD1. V gave up 2 bases and J gave up 0 bases; unmatched junction bases: 15. The CDR3 has 20 residues. Germline V gene data show CDR1 as DFQATT and CDR2 as SNEGSKA (reference sequence). This chain's CDR3 is CSARSPGQGIKYPNTGELFF. For the CDR3, the DNA is TGCAGTGCTAGATCCCCGGGACAGGGGATAAAATATCCGAACACCGGGGAGCTGTTTTTT.

The J gene is TRBJ2-1, the V gene TRBV7-9, with 13 bases that match TRBD2. The CDR3 is 17 residues long. With 5 bases clipped from V and 3 bases from J, the junction kept 7 bases outside the gene matches. CDR1 is SEHNR, CDR2 FQNEAQ, per germline (reference sequence). CDR3 residues: CASSQGLAGSGYNEQFF. CDR3 nucleotide sequence: TGTGCCAGCAGCCAGGGACTAGCGGGATCTGGCTACAATGAGCAGTTCTTC.

The chain links TRBV7-8 to TRBJ2-7; a possible D gene is TRBD2 (6 bases). Germline-derived CDR1 and CDR2 are SGHVS and FQNEAQ. The CDR3 length is 14 residues. The V gene lost 7 bases and the J gene lost 0 bases, with 13 bases spanning the gap. Here the CDR3 reads CASMGGLNSYEQYF. The CDR3 coding sequence is TGTGCCAGCATGGGGGGACTCAACTCCTACGAGCAGTACTTC.

This clonotype turned up a few times. The V and J genes are TRBV4-2 and TRBJ2-7; a weak D match, TRBD2 (6 bases). The V and J ends lost 3 bases and 6 bases respectively, with 18 bases between them. The CDR3 has 15 amino acids. In germline, CDR1 is LGHNA, CDR2 YNFKEQ. In nucleotides, the CDR3 is TGTGCCAGCAGCCATCCCGTTGGCCTTAGCGGCGAGCAGTACTTC. Amino acid sequence: CASSHPVGLSGEQYF.

This clonotype has only a few counts. The V and J genes are TRBV12-3 or TRBV12-4 and TRBJ2-7, with TRBD1 matching 8 bases. Trimming removed 3 bases from V and 5 bases from J; junction bases left unmatched: 6. There are 14 residues in the CDR3. The CDR3 region is CASSLTGAMNEQYF. The DNA for the CDR3 is TGTGCCAGCAGTTTGACAGGGGCGATGAACGAGCAGTACTTC.

The chain has TRBV29-1 and TRBJ2-7, with 8 bases that match TRBD1. The V segment lost 4 bases and the J segment 5 bases; nucleotides outside the gene matches: 10. CDR3 length: 14 residues. In germline, CDR1 is SQVTM, CDR2 ANQGSEA. The CDR3 coding sequence is TGCAGCGTTGCCGCAGGGGGCTTAGCGGACGAGCAGTACTTC. This gives the protein CSVAAGGLADEQYF.

In its sample, this clonotype was seen a few times. CDR3 sequence (DNA): TGTGCCAGCAGTTTATCAGGGGTATTGGGCTTAACCTACGAGCAGTACTTC. It specifies CASSLSGVLGLTYEQYF. The chain joins TRBV12-3 or TRBV12-4 to TRBJ2-7; maybe TRBD1 (6 bases). V dropped 2 bases and J dropped 2 bases, with 19 bases sitting between them. The CDR3 has 17 amino acids.

The chain has TRBV3-1 and TRBJ2-7; unclear D gene. The V and J ends lost 1 base and 2 bases respectively, with 9 bases between them. The germline V gene has CDR1 LGHDT and CDR2 YNNKEL (reference sequence). The CDR3 totals 14 residues. This CDR3 reads CASSQGGYAYEQYF. The CDR3 DNA is TGTGCCAGCAGCCAAGGAGGATATGCCTACGAGCAGTACTTC.

The chain uses TRBV4-3 and TRBJ2-7; 9 bases map to TRBD2. CDR1 and CDR2 (germline): LGHNA, YSLEER. V shed 1 base, J shed 6 bases, and the junction held 10 bases outside the gene matches. The CDR3 has 16 amino acids. The CDR3 nucleotides are TGCGCCAGCAGCCAAGCCCCACTAGCGGGTGGGAGCGAGCAGTACTTC. Amino acids: CASSQAPLAGGSEQYF.

There are a few counts of this clonotype. The gene calls are TRBV5-1 and TRBJ1-6, with D unclear. This CDR3 region has 15 residues. V was trimmed by 1 base and J by 5 bases, leaving 10 bases between them. Per germline, CDR1 SGHRS and CDR2 YFSETQ. The CDR3 here is CASSLYQNDNSPLHF. The CDR3 region has the DNA TGCGCCAGCAGCTTGTACCAGAACGATAATTCACCCCTCCACTTT. The variable domain in full, with the rest retrieved from reference TRBV5-1 and TRBJ1-6, is KAGVTQTPRYLIKTRGQQVTLSCSPISGHRSVSWYQQTPGQGLQFLFEYFSETQRNKGNFPGRFSGRQFSNSRSEMNVSTLELGDSALYLCASSLYQNDNSPLHFGNGTRLTVT.

The rearrangement joins TRBV13 to TRBJ2-2, with 8 bases matching TRBD2. The CDR3 runs to 15 residues. V lost 5 bases and J lost 4; bases outside the gene matches: 6. Germline V gene sequence: CDR1 PRHDT, CDR2 FYEKMQ (reference sequence). CDR3 region: CASSPRGGVTGELFF. The CDR3 DNA follows: TGTGCCAGCAGCCCCCGGGGGGGCGTCACCGGGGAGCTGTTTTTT. Full variable domain (outside the CDR3, taken from reference TRBV13 and TRBJ2-2): AAGVIQSPRHLIKEKRETATLKCYPIPRHDTVYWYQQGPGQDPQFLISFYEKMQSDKGSIPDRFSAQQFSDYHSELNMSSLELGDSALYFCASSPRGGVTGELFFGEGSRLTVL.

The sample holds a few counts of this clonotype. The rearrangement uses TRBV12-3 or TRBV12-4 and TRBJ2-5, with D perhaps being TRBD1 or TRBD2 (7 bases each). Trimming took off 5 bases at V and 0 bases at J, with 19 bases between the two ends. There are 17 residues in the CDR3. The CDR3 protein is CASSLGGGGRYQETQYF. The CDR3 bases are TGTGCCAGCAGTCTAGGGGGCGGGGGACGGTACCAAGAGACCCAGTACTTC.

CDR3 region: CASSVADGNYEQYF. Here the CDR3 DNA reads TGTGCCAGCAGCGTAGCGGACGGTAACTACGAGCAGTACTTC. The chain uses TRBV9 and TRBJ2-7; the D is unclear. V gave up 0 bases and J gave up 3 bases, with 10 bases separating them. The CDR3 has 14 amino acids. In germline, CDR1 is SGDLS, CDR2 YYNGEE.

Many counts were recorded for this clonotype. The rearrangement joins TRBV4-1 to TRBJ2-1; D is uncertain. Trimming left V 1 base short and J 8 bases short, with 3 bases between. This CDR3 has 11 residues. Germline CDR1 and CDR2: MGHRA and YSYEKL. CDR3 nucleotide sequence: TGCGCCAGCAGCCAAGGCTATGAGCAGTTCTTC. Its protein is CASSQGYEQFF.

This clonotype has a handful of counts. This rearrangement joins TRBV10-3 to TRBJ2-2, with 8 bases fitting TRBD1. This CDR3 is 14 amino acids long. After removal of 8 bases from V and 2 bases from J, the junction contained 4 bases not matched to a gene. Germline loops: CDR1 ENHRY, CDR2 SYGVKD. CDR3 region: CAISGTGNTGELFF. For the CDR3, the DNA is TGTGCCATCTCCGGGACAGGAAACACCGGGGAGCTGTTTTTT.

The chain joins TRBV4-1 to TRBJ2-3; perhaps TRBD1 as D (5 bases). The V end lost 4 bases, the J end lost 2 bases, and 10 bases lay between the germline ends. Germline V gives CDR1 MGHRA, CDR2 YSYEKL. CDR3 size: 14 residues. For the CDR3, the DNA is TGCGCCAGCAGCCCAGACAGTAACACAGATACGCAGTATTTT. Encoded protein: CASSPDSNTDTQYF.